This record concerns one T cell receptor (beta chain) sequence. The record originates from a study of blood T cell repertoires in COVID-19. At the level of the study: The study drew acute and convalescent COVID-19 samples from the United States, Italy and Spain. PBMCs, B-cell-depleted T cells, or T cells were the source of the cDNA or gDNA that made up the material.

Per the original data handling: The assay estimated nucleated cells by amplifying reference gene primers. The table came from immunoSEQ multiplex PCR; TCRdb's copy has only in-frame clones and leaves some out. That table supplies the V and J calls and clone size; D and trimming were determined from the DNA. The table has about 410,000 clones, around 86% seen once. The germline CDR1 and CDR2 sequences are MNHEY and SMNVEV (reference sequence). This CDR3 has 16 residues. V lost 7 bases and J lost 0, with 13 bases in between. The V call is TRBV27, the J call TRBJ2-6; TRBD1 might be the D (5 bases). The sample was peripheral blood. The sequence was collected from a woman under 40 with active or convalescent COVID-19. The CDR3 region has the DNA TGTGCCAGCACAGGGTCCTTACCCTCTGGGGCCAACGTCCTGACTTTC. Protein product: CASTGSLPSGANVLTF.